This TCR beta chain was found in a study of blood T cell repertoires in COVID-19. Study-wide background: PBMCs, B-cell-depleted T cells, or T cells provided the cDNA or gDNA that made up the material.

One Seattle source followed patients from active infection through their disease course. V shed 2 bases and J 0 bases; nucleotides not matched to a gene: 3. This CDR3 spans 16 amino acids. CDR1 SGHKS and CDR2 YYEKEE come from the germline V gene (reference sequence). This clone showed up just a few times. Original processing methods: Amplification from reference gene primers served as the basis for estimated nucleated cell counts. Sequencing was performed with immunoSEQ multiplex PCR; in TCRdb, only in-frame clones are kept and a portion is missing. D and trimming were read from the DNA, whereas the V and J calls and clone size are those reported in that table. This sample has roughly 250,000 clones, with about 91% found just once.

Sequencing was performed on peripheral blood. The clonotype comes from a young adult with COVID-19, enrolled during active disease. The chain recombines TRBV5-5 with TRBJ2-5; TRBD2 agrees at 11 bases. The chain's CDR3 is CASSFSSGRYQETQYF. CDR3 coding DNA: TGTGCCAGCAGCTTTTCTAGCGGGAGGTACCAAGAGACCCAGTACTTC.